Ten or more counts support the clone carrying this T cell receptor (beta chain). Its target is not known. The sample is drawn from a study of T cells after yellow fever vaccination. Study-level findings and limits: Abundant clonotypes from the bulk population could get into FACS-sorted repertoires as contaminants.

J gave up 4 bases and V 0 bases, and 0 bases lay outside the gene matches. This CDR3 spans 16 amino acids. The V gene's germline CDR1 is MNHEY and CDR2 SVGAGI. Template-switching 5'RACE yielded the TCR cDNA; a universal primer site and UMIs were added in the process. TCRdb re-called the 5' RACE reads with MiXCR, one entry per CDR3 protein. This sample has approximately 510,000 distinct CDR3 sequences, with about a fifth found just once. This receptor was identified in a young man who received the YFV17D yellow fever vaccine. This chain uses TRBV6-5 with TRBJ2-5, with 15 bases fitting TRBD2. The specimen was PBMCs, collected roughly 23 days after the first yellow fever vaccination. CDR3 loop: CASSYSGLAGGETQYF. The CDR3 coding sequence is TGTGCCAGCAGTTACTCGGGACTAGCGGGGGGAGAGACCCAGTACTTC.